Each of the 30 T cell receptor beta chains below was sequenced from the same sample in a study of shared clonotypes between healthy human individuals. Sequencing used immunoSEQ multiplex PCR; TCRdb keeps in-frame clones, though not all of them. The repertoire holds 550,000 to 700,000 clones, 73% seen once, with more than 1.5% in the top ten. Sequences were obtained from memory CD4+ T cells sorted from blood. The subset here: CD45RA-negative fraction. The origin of the receptors is a woman in her twenties or thirties in good health.

The rearrangement uses TRBV18 and TRBJ1-1; possible D gene TRBD1, 5 bases. The V and J ends lost 2 bases and 0 bases respectively, with 10 bases between them. Germline CDR1 reads KGHSH; CDR2 reads LQKENI. The length of the CDR3 is 15 residues. The CDR3 nucleotides are TGTGCCAGCTCACCAATGGGGCGCGTGAACACTGAAGCTTTCTTT. It yields the protein CASSPMGRVNTEAFF.

This chain links TRBV29-1 with TRBJ2-1, with D unclear. V was pared by 5 bases and J by 6 bases, with 14 bases between. This CDR3 is built from 13 residues. The germline CDR1 and CDR2 sequences are SQVTM and ANQGSEA. In nucleotides, the CDR3 is TGCAGCGTTACGAAACGGGCCCTCAATGAGCAGTTCTTC. Protein product: CSVTKRALNEQFF.

V is TRBV30 and J is TRBJ2-2, with 9 bases identical to TRBD1. Trimming removed 4 bases from V and 4 bases from J; junction bases left unmatched: 7. The CDR3 covers 15 residues. The germline gives CDR1 GTSNPN, CDR2 SVGIG (reference sequence). CDR3 sequence: CAWTYRDRVTGELFF. CDR3 coding DNA: TGTGCCTGGACTTACCGGGACAGGGTCACCGGGGAGCTGTTTTTT.

This rearrangement joins TRBV27 to TRBJ2-5; the match to TRBD2 covers 9 bases. The CDR3 extends over 18 amino acids. CDR1 is MNHEY and CDR2 is SMNVEV in the germline V gene (reference sequence). V lost 5 bases, J lost 5 bases, and 18 bases stayed unmatched. The CDR3 nucleotides are TGTGCCAGCAGTCCGGATTCCCTCCTAGCGGGACGGGTCGAGACCCAGTACTTC. This encodes CASSPDSLLAGRVETQYF.

J is TRBJ1-5 and V is TRBV28; D possibly corresponds to TRBD1 (5 bases). This CDR3 has 13 amino acids. The V end was cut by 4 bases, the J end by 7 bases, with 11 bases between. Per the germline V gene, CDR1 is MDHEN and CDR2 is SYDVKM. The CDR3 coding sequence is TGTGCCAGCAGTTCAGGGTACGGACAGCCCCAGCATTTT. This codes for CASSSGYGQPQHF.

The rearrangement links TRBV5-6 to TRBJ1-5, with 11 bases lining up with TRBD1. V trimming: 9 bases; J trimming: 7 bases; junction bases outside the gene matches: 15. This CDR3 region has 16 residues. Per germline, CDR1 SGHDT and CDR2 YYEEEE. CDR3 protein: CAKATHGQGARQPQHF. CDR3 coding DNA: TGTGCCAAGGCCACCCATGGACAGGGGGCAAGGCAGCCCCAGCATTTT. The whole variable domain, filled in from reference TRBV5-6 and TRBJ1-5, reads DAGVTQSPTHLIKTRGQQVTLRCSPKSGHDTVSWYQQALGQGPQFIFQYYEEEERQRGNFPDRFSGHQFPNYSSELNVNALLLGDSALYLCAKATHGQGARQPQHFGDGTRLSIL.

The CDR3 sequence is CASRMYRDSNQPQHF. The CDR3 DNA sequence: TGTGCCAGCAGGATGTACCGGGACAGCAATCAGCCCCAGCATTTT. V is TRBV6-1 and J is TRBJ1-5, with D possibly being TRBD1 (5 bases). The CDR3 contains 15 residues. Germline V gene lookup returns CDR1 MNHNS and CDR2 SASEGT. Trimming left V 6 bases short and J 1 base short, with 13 bases between.

The rearrangement links TRBV5-1 to TRBJ2-7; 8 bases match TRBD1. This CDR3 comprises 14 residues. Germline values: CDR1 SGHRS, CDR2 YFSETQ. V was pared by 4 bases and J by 3 bases, with 6 bases of the junction left unmatched. Here the CDR3 reads CASSDRTGNYEQYF. DNA for the CDR3: TGCGCCAGCAGCGATAGGACAGGGAACTACGAGCAGTACTTC. Drawing the rest from reference TRBV5-1 and TRBJ2-7, the complete variable domain is KAGVTQTPRYLIKTRGQQVTLSCSPISGHRSVSWYQQTPGQGLQFLFEYFSETQRNKGNFPGRFSGRQFSNSRSEMNVSTLELGDSALYLCASSDRTGNYEQYFGPGTRLTVT.

The chain couples TRBV6-5 to TRBJ1-5, with a possible D match to TRBD1 (5 bases). Germline V lookup: CDR1 MNHEY, CDR2 SVGAGI. The CDR3 has 14 residues. Trimming pared 6 bases from V and 6 bases from J, leaving 15 bases between. CDR3 in DNA: TGTGCCAGCAGATCGTCAGGGAAAATTCAGCCCCAGCATTTT. Translated: CASRSSGKIQPQHF.

V is TRBV2 and J is TRBJ2-7, with TRBD1 identical over 10 bases. V lost 7 bases to trimming and J lost 6 bases; unmatched junction nucleotides: 9. The CDR3 loop spans 14 amino acids. The germline V gene encodes CDR1 SNHLY and CDR2 FYNNEI. CDR3 sequence (DNA): TGTGCCAGCACGGCTCTGAGGACAGGGGGCGAGCAGTACTTC. It translates to CASTALRTGGEQYF. The full variable domain, completed using reference TRBV2 and TRBJ2-7, is EPEVTQTPSHQVTQMGQEVILRCVPISNHLYFYWYRQILGQKVEFLVSFYNNEISEKSEIFDDQFSVERPDGSNFTLKIRSTKLEDSAMYFCASTALRTGGEQYFGPGTRLTVT.

This clone was seen just once. CDR3 loop: CASSLSLSSYNEQFF. The CDR3 DNA follows: TGCGCCAGCAGCTTGTCACTAAGCTCCTACAATGAGCAGTTCTTC. The chain carries TRBV5-1 and TRBJ2-1; D is unresolved. The CDR3 spans 15 residues. V was trimmed by 1 base and J by 0 bases, leaving 8 bases between them. Germline CDR1 reads SGHRS; CDR2 reads YFSETQ.

In its sample, this clone was seen many times. The chain is built from TRBV6-1 and TRBJ1-2, with D possibly matching TRBD1 (5 bases). V lost 10 bases to trimming and J lost 3 bases, with 12 bases between them. CDR3 size: 12 residues. The V gene's germline CDR1 is MNHNS and CDR2 SASEGT. CDR3 protein: CATPTVYYGYTF. The DNA for the CDR3 is TGTGCCACCCCGACAGTCTACTATGGCTACACCTTC.

This clone appeared a single time. The V and J genes are TRBV2 and TRBJ1-1, with D possibly matching TRBD1 (6 bases). Trimming took 5 bases from V and 2 from J, leaving 15 bases between them. Germline assignment: CDR1 SNHLY and CDR2 FYNNEI. The CDR3 is 15 amino acids. CDR3 in amino acids: CASSIRDTDNTEAFF. The CDR3 DNA sequence: TGTGCCAGCAGTATCCGGGACACGGACAACACTGAAGCTTTCTTT.

The chain employs TRBV6-1 and TRBJ2-5, with D perhaps matching TRBD1 or TRBD2 (5 bases each). This CDR3 has 13 residues. The germline CDR1 and CDR2 sequences are MNHNS and SASEGT. Trimming took 1 base from V and 10 from J, leaving 13 bases between them. The CDR3 DNA sequence: TGTGCCAGCAGTGAAGGGGGGTCCACGGGCCAGTACTTC. It specifies CASSEGGSTGQYF.

This chain's CDR3 is CASSKSGSSYNEQFF. Here the CDR3 DNA reads TGTGCCAGCAGCAAAAGCGGGTCGTCCTACAATGAGCAGTTCTTC. The chain carries TRBV7-2 and TRBJ2-1, with a tentative D call TRBD2 (6 bases). Germline lookup yields CDR1 SGHTA and CDR2 FQGNSA. Trimming shortened V by 5 bases and J by 1 base, and 12 bases separated the two germline ends. The CDR3 sequence is 15 residues long.

The chain combines TRBV10-1 with TRBJ1-1, with D hard to call. The CDR3 consists of 17 residues. CDR1 and CDR2 (germline): WNHNN, SYGVQD (reference sequence). The V gene lost 3 bases and the J gene lost 1 base, with 18 bases spanning the gap. CDR3 in amino acids: CASSDVRGIVKNTEAFF. In nucleotides, the CDR3 is TGCGCCAGCAGTGATGTTCGAGGAATTGTTAAGAACACTGAAGCTTTCTTT.

In nucleotides, the CDR3 is TGTGCCAGCAGTAGAGCGGGGTTGCCAGGGCAGTTCTTC. This encodes CASSRAGLPGQFF. V usage is TRBV25-1 and J usage is TRBJ2-1, with TRBD2 identical over 7 bases. The V gene end was trimmed by 5 bases and the J gene end by 12 bases; junction bases not matched to a gene: 10. Looked up from germline, CDR1 is MGHDK and CDR2 is SYGVNS. The CDR3 contains 13 residues.

The CDR3 DNA reads as TGTGCCAGCAGTTGGGACAGTTCCTACGAGCAGTACTTC. Its translation is CASSWDSSYEQYF. The genes are TRBV28 and TRBJ2-7; 7 nucleotides line up with TRBD1. The length of the CDR3 is 13 residues. V gave up 4 bases and J gave up 1 base; unmatched junction bases: 1. The germline gives CDR1 MDHEN, CDR2 SYDVKM.

This clone was seen a single time. The chain couples TRBV15 to TRBJ2-2; 10 bases agree with TRBD1. Germline lookup yields CDR1 LNHNV and CDR2 YYDKDF (reference sequence). The V and J ends lost 1 base and 4 bases, in that order; junction bases with no gene match: 6. This CDR3 is 17 amino acids long. CDR3 in DNA: TGTGCCACCAGCAGAGGGGCGGGACAGGGGTCCACCGGGGAGCTGTTTTTT. It translates to CATSRGAGQGSTGELFF.

The chain carries TRBV28 and TRBJ2-3; D not resolved. There are 13 residues in the CDR3. CDR1 is MDHEN and CDR2 is SYDVKM in the germline V gene. Trimming removed 7 bases at V and 0 bases at J, with 8 bases between. Here the CDR3 reads CASTHPSTDTQYF. Here the CDR3 DNA reads TGTGCCAGCACGCATCCAAGCACAGATACGCAGTATTTT.

The CDR3 nucleotides are TGTGCCAGCAGCATTAGCGGGAGAGGCTACAATGAGCAGTTCTTC. This codes for CASSISGRGYNEQFF. V and J are TRBV7-2 and TRBJ2-1; TRBD2 agrees at 9 bases. The CDR3 spans 15 residues. The V segment lost 5 bases and the J segment 3 bases; nucleotides outside the gene matches: 5. The V gene's germline CDR1 is SGHTA and CDR2 FQGNSA.

The V and J genes are TRBV10-3 and TRBJ2-3, with D unclear. Germline CDR1 ENHRY, CDR2 SYGVKD. CDR3 length: 13 residues. Trimming removed 3 bases from V and 2 bases from J, with 6 bases in between. The CDR3 DNA sequence: TGTGCCATCAGTGAAATGTCCACAGATACGCAGTATTTT. Residues: CAISEMSTDTQYF.

This clone appeared many times. The same CDR3 is also encoded by other DNA sequences in this sample. The chain carries TRBV29-1 and TRBJ2-3; TRBD2 aligns across 8 bases. The CDR3 is 14 residues long. Germline V gene data show CDR1 as SQVTM and CDR2 as ANQGSEA. Losses at the gene ends were 3 bases for V and 1 base for J; bases not matched to a gene: 3. CDR3: CSVEAGGGTDTQYF. CDR3 nucleotides: TGCAGCGTTGAGGCCGGGGGGGGCACAGATACGCAGTATTTT.

This chain links TRBV28 with TRBJ2-7; TRBD1 might be the D (6 bases). Trimming removed 2 bases from V and 2 bases from J, with 10 bases in between. This CDR3 comprises 14 residues. Germline assignment: CDR1 MDHEN and CDR2 SYDVKM. CDR3 sequence (DNA): TGTGCCAGCAGTTTAATTGGGGGCCCCTACGAGCAGTACTTC. Encoded protein: CASSLIGGPYEQYF.

This clone occurred many times. This sequence joins TRBV27 and TRBJ2-7; 8 bases match TRBD1. The CDR3 contains 15 residues. Germline CDR1 and CDR2: MNHEY and SMNVEV (reference sequence). J lost 5 bases, V lost 2 bases, and 8 bases had no gene match. The CDR3 loop reads CASSLDIGTGNEQYF. DNA for the CDR3: TGTGCCAGCAGTTTAGACATAGGGACAGGCAACGAGCAGTACTTC.

J is TRBJ2-3 and V is TRBV27; a possible D gene is TRBD1 (6 bases). V dropped 3 bases and J dropped 2 bases, with 9 bases sitting between them. The germline gives CDR1 MNHEY, CDR2 SMNVEV (reference sequence). The CDR3 totals 14 residues. The CDR3 DNA reads TGTGCCAGCAGTTTCGGACAGAACACAGATACGCAGTATTTT. It specifies CASSFGQNTDTQYF.

CDR3 in amino acids: CASSRAGTSSEQFF. In DNA, the CDR3 is TGTGCCAGCAGTAGAGCCGGGACTAGTAGTGAGCAGTTCTTC. The J gene is TRBJ2-1, the V gene TRBV6-5, with 8 bases lining up with TRBD2. This CDR3 region has 14 residues. Germline V gene sequence: CDR1 MNHEY, CDR2 SVGAGI. The ends lost 5 bases at V and 9 bases at J; junction bases unmatched: 9.

This clone has a single count. The V and J genes are TRBV6-1 and TRBJ1-4; TRBD1 is a possible D gene (6 bases). From germline, CDR1 is MNHNS and CDR2 SASEGT. This CDR3 is built from 15 residues. Trimming took 0 bases from V and 8 from J, leaving 13 bases between them. CDR3 region: CASSEALGAGEKLFF. Written as DNA, the CDR3 is TGTGCCAGCAGTGAAGCCCTGGGGGCGGGAGAAAAACTGTTTTTT.

The rearrangement joins TRBV27 to TRBJ2-5; D may be TRBD2 (7 bases). CDR1 MNHEY and CDR2 SMNVEV come from the germline V gene (reference sequence). The CDR3 covers 13 residues. The ends were cut back, 5 bases at V and 3 bases at J, with 10 bases in the middle. CDR3 DNA sequence: TGTGCCAGCAGTCAGGGGAGGGAAGAGACCCAGTACTTC. Translation: CASSQGREETQYF.

This clone was counted between two and nine times. The sample holds other DNA sequences that translate to the same CDR3. The chain employs TRBV10-1 and TRBJ2-3; D not certain. Per the germline V gene, CDR1 is WNHNN and CDR2 is SYGVQD (reference sequence). The V gene lost 2 bases and the J gene lost 1 base, with 10 bases spanning the gap. The CDR3 is 15 residues long. The CDR3 sequence is CASSERLEGTDTQYF. The CDR3 DNA reads TGCGCCAGCAGTGAGAGGTTAGAGGGCACAGATACGCAGTATTTT.